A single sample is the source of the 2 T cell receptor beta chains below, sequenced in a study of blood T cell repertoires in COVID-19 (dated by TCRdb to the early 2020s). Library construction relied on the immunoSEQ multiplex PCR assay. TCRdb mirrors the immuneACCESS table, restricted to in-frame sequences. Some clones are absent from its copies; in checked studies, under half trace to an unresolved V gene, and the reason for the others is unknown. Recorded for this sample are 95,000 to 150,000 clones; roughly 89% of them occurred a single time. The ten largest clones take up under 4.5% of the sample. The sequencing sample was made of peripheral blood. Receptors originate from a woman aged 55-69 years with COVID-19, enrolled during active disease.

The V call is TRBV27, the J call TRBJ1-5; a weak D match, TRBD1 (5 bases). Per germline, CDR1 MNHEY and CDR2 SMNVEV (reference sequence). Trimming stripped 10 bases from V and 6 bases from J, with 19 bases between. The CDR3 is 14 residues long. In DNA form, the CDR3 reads TGTGCCATCCAAGGGGCAGGGTCGGGTCAGCCCCAGCATTTT. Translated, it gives CAIQGAGSGQPQHF.

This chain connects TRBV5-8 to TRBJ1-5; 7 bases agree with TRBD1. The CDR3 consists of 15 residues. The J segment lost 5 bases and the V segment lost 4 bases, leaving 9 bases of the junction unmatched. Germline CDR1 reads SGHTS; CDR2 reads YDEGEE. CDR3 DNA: TGTGCCAGCAGCCGACCGGGACAGTTCGATCAGCCCCAGCATTTT. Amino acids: CASSRPGQFDQPQHF.